Each of the 30 T cell receptor beta chains below was sequenced from the same sample in a study of monozygotic twins with inflammatory bowel disease. Each CDR3 protein gets one entry in TCRdb, which reprocessed the 5' RACE reads and gives no DNA. This sample carries around 450,000 distinct CDR3 sequences, with about 2.2% going to the ten biggest clones. The sequenced material came from blood. The receptor source for this set is a human donor with ulcerative colitis or Crohn's disease, or a healthy co-twin of an affected twin (not recorded which).

The J gene is TRBJ1-5, the V gene TRBV19; there is no DNA to check the TCRdb D call of TRBD1. CDR1 and CDR2 from the germline V gene are LNHDA and SQIVND (reference sequence). This CDR3 comprises 16 residues. This CDR3 is CASSINPRAGWQPQHF.

V usage is TRBV5-1 and J usage is TRBJ2-1. The CDR3 extends over 13 amino acids. Germline V gene sequence: CDR1 SGHRS, CDR2 YFSETQ. The chain's CDR3 is CASSLVLHGEQFF.

The gene calls are TRBV12-3 or TRBV12-4 and TRBJ2-5; there is no DNA to check the TCRdb D call of TRBD2. This CDR3 has 16 residues. The CDR3 here is CASSAQLAGKSETQYF.

This chain joins TRBV7-3 and TRBJ2-2; no DNA is available, so the TRBD2 call from TCRdb remains unchecked. CDR1 and CDR2 (germline): SGHTA, FQGTGA. The CDR3 totals 12 residues. CDR3 amino acids: CASSPRFGELFF.

This chain connects TRBV3-1 to TRBJ2-2; the D call of TRBD2 rests on TCRdb alone, since no DNA is present to check it. Germline CDR1 is LGHDT and CDR2 is YNNKEL (reference sequence). The CDR3 loop spans 16 amino acids. The CDR3 protein is CASSLTGTMNTGELFF.

The V call is TRBV7-8, the J call TRBJ1-2; TCRdb selects TRBD1, and the lack of DNA leaves this call unchecked. The CDR3 sequence is 12 residues long. The germline V gene encodes CDR1 SGHVS and CDR2 FQNEAQ. The chain's CDR3 is CATRQGSYGYTF. Using reference TRBV7-8 and TRBJ1-2 for the parts outside the CDR3, the full variable domain is GAGVSQSPRYKVAKRGQDVALRCDPISGHVSLFWYQQALGQGPEFLTYFQNEAQLDKSGLPSDRFFAERPEGSVSTLKIQRTQQEDSAVYLCATRQGSYGYTFGSGTRLTVV.

The rearrangement uses TRBV7-9 and TRBJ2-3; TCRdb gives TRBD1 as the D gene, but with no DNA this cannot be confirmed. CDR1 and CDR2 (germline): SEHNR, FQNEAQ (reference sequence). The CDR3 sequence is 14 residues long. CDR3 region: CASSPPGRTIKQYF.

The chain employs TRBV20-1 and TRBJ2-3; checking the TCRdb D call of TRBD2 is not possible without DNA. Germline loops: CDR1 DFQATT, CDR2 SNEGSKA (reference sequence). CDR3 length: 17 residues. CDR3 sequence: CSARDPAAGFSTDTQYF.

The chain carries TRBV7-2 and TRBJ2-5. CDR1 is SGHTA, CDR2 FQGNSA, per germline. The CDR3 is made up of 14 amino acids. Here the CDR3 reads CASSLRRHQETQYF.

The genes are TRBV6-5 and TRBJ2-2; TCRdb's D call, TRBD1, is unchecked because there is no DNA. The CDR3 sequence is 16 residues long. Looked up from germline, CDR1 is MNHEY and CDR2 is SVGAGI. CDR3: CASSYDPGQYTGELFF.

Here the CDR3 reads CASSIGSVETQYF. The chain has TRBV19 and TRBJ2-5. The germline V gene encodes CDR1 LNHDA and CDR2 SQIVND (reference sequence). CDR3 length: 13 residues.

V and J are TRBV11-2 and TRBJ2-6; the D gene TCRdb calls, TRBD2, cannot be checked with no DNA. The CDR3 length is 13 residues. Germline CDR1 and CDR2: SGHAT and FQNNGV. CDR3 sequence: CATSPGQNNVLTF.

V gene TRBV11-2 combines with J gene TRBJ2-5; no DNA is available, so the TRBD2 call from TCRdb remains unchecked. This CDR3 comprises 16 residues. The germline V gene has CDR1 SGHAT and CDR2 FQNNGV. The CDR3 loop reads CASSPQRRGGVETQYF.

The J gene is TRBJ2-6, the V gene TRBV6-2 or TRBV6-3; checking the TCRdb D call of TRBD2 is not possible without DNA. From germline, CDR1 is MNHEY and CDR2 SVGEGT. The CDR3 extends over 13 amino acids. This chain's CDR3 is CATAGAGANVLTF.

This chain links TRBV27 with TRBJ2-4; TCRdb outputs TRBD1, but without DNA this stays unchecked. The germline gives CDR1 MNHEY, CDR2 SMNVEV (reference sequence). The CDR3 length is 14 residues. The CDR3 here is CASSFLDRKNIQYF.

CDR3 in amino acids: CSARVESSANTIYF. This chain links TRBV20-1 with TRBJ1-3. Per germline, CDR1 DFQATT and CDR2 SNEGSKA (reference sequence). The CDR3 runs to 14 residues.

The chain joins TRBV6-1 to TRBJ2-1; TCRdb designates TRBD1, a call that cannot be tested without DNA. Per the germline V gene, CDR1 is MNHNS and CDR2 is SASEGT. The CDR3 runs 18 residues. CDR3 sequence: CASSRQGAGTTYYNEQFF.

The chain uses TRBV7-7 and TRBJ2-2; TCRdb designates TRBD1, a call that cannot be tested without DNA. The CDR3 length is 14 residues. The germline V gene has CDR1 SSHAT and CDR2 FNYEAQ (reference sequence). CDR3: CASSLRGATGELFF.

The CDR3 region is CASSSQGEQPQHF. The V call is TRBV5-1, the J call TRBJ1-5; no DNA is available, so the TRBD1 call from TCRdb remains unchecked. In germline, CDR1 is SGHRS, CDR2 YFSETQ. The CDR3 has 13 residues. The entire variable domain, with the rest obtained from reference TRBV5-1 and TRBJ1-5, is as follows: KAGVTQTPRYLIKTRGQQVTLSCSPISGHRSVSWYQQTPGQGLQFLFEYFSETQRNKGNFPGRFSGRQFSNSRSEMNVSTLELGDSALYLCASSSQGEQPQHFGDGTRLSIL.

The V gene is TRBV29-1, the J gene TRBJ2-2; TCRdb names TRBD2, which stays unverified in the absence of DNA. CDR3 size: 13 residues. From germline, CDR1 is SQVTM and CDR2 ANQGSEA. CDR3 region: CSVATTNTGELFF.

The chain uses TRBV20-1 and TRBJ1-4; TCRdb designates TRBD1, a call that cannot be tested without DNA. The CDR3 runs to 15 residues. Germline CDR1 DFQATT, CDR2 SNEGSKA (reference sequence). This chain's CDR3 is CSASRAGTKPEKLFF.

This CDR3 is CATGWGGNTEAFF. The rearrangement links TRBV12-3 or TRBV12-4 to TRBJ1-1; TCRdb designates TRBD1, a call that cannot be tested without DNA. The CDR3 consists of 13 residues.

The chain links TRBV10-3 to TRBJ2-1; as DNA is missing, the TRBD1 call by TCRdb cannot be tested. This CDR3 comprises 17 residues. Per germline, CDR1 ENHRY and CDR2 SYGVKD. The CDR3 protein is CAISLTGVATQNNEQFF.

The chain carries TRBV5-6 and TRBJ1-1. The germline CDR1 and CDR2 sequences are SGHDT and YYEEEE. This CDR3 is 13 amino acids long. The CDR3 spells CASSSYRFPEAFF.

This chain links TRBV11-2 with TRBJ2-6; TCRdb selects TRBD1, and the lack of DNA leaves this call unchecked. Looked up from germline, CDR1 is SGHAT and CDR2 is FQNNGV. This CDR3 spans 17 amino acids. The chain's CDR3 is CASSSLGTGNGANVLTF. Together with reference TRBV11-2 and TRBJ2-6, the CDR3 gives the full variable domain: EAGVAQSPRYKIIEKRQSVAFWCNPISGHATLYWYQQILGQGPKLLIQFQNNGVVDDSQLPKDRFSAERLKGVDSTLKIQPAKLEDSAVYLCASSSLGTGNGANVLTFGAGSRLTVL.

The chain recombines TRBV10-3 with TRBJ1-5; TCRdb picks TRBD1, but there is no DNA to check that call. The CDR3 consists of 14 residues. Germline assignment: CDR1 ENHRY and CDR2 SYGVKD. The CDR3 spells CAISLGQGVSPQHF.

The chain uses TRBV5-5 and TRBJ2-5; TCRdb indicates TRBD1, and absent DNA this call remains unverified. Looked up from germline, CDR1 is SGHKS and CDR2 is YYEKEE (reference sequence). CDR3 length equals 16 residues. CDR3 protein: CASSFIGGQGSETQYF.

This sequence joins TRBV4-1 and TRBJ2-7; checking the TCRdb D call of TRBD1 is not possible without DNA. Per the germline V gene, CDR1 is MGHRA and CDR2 is YSYEKL. The length of the CDR3 is 15 residues. The CDR3 loop is CASSQDRGLYYEQYF.

This chain links TRBV14 with TRBJ2-1. This CDR3 is built from 15 residues. Germline assignment: CDR1 SGHDN and CDR2 FVKESK. This chain's CDR3 is CASSQEMASYNEQFF.

The chain couples TRBV11-2 to TRBJ2-1; TCRdb indicates TRBD2, and absent DNA this call remains unverified. This CDR3 contains 18 residues. The germline gives CDR1 SGHAT, CDR2 FQNNGV. The CDR3 protein is CASSLVPAGGTSYNEQFF.